Listed here are 23 T cell receptor beta chains from one sample, sequenced in a study of control samples from healthy donors and cancer patients. Assay: immunoSEQ multiplex PCR; the TCRdb copy retains only in-frame clones and omits some. The table lists under 200,000 clones, 88% of them singletons. Sequencing was done on a sample of blood. Every receptor here comes from a woman in her thirties in good health.

The chain joins TRBV28 to TRBJ1-2, with D unresolved. V lost 9 bases to trimming and J lost 7 bases, with 21 bases between them. The germline V gene has CDR1 MDHEN and CDR2 SYDVKM. The CDR3 spans 14 residues. CDR3 region: CASHNPVEGAGYTF. The CDR3 DNA reads TGTGCCAGTCACAACCCTGTGGAGGGCGCTGGCTACACCTTC.

This chain uses TRBV11-2 with TRBJ1-1; D gene uncertain. Germline loops: CDR1 SGHAT, CDR2 FQNNGV. The CDR3 sequence is 13 residues long. The ends were cut back, 2 bases at V and 8 bases at J, with 12 bases in the middle. The CDR3 DNA is TGTGCCAGCAGCTTACGGGTCGCTTCCGAAGCTTTCTTT. It yields the protein CASSLRVASEAFF.

The J gene is TRBJ2-7, the V gene TRBV27, with D possibly being TRBD1 or TRBD2 (5 bases each). The germline gives CDR1 MNHEY, CDR2 SMNVEV (reference sequence). The ends were cut back, 5 bases at V and 4 bases at J, with 18 bases in the middle. The CDR3 is 15 amino acids. CDR3 in amino acids: CASSPTGGRGYEQYF. The DNA for the CDR3 is TGTGCCAGCAGTCCTACAGGTGGGCGCGGGTACGAGCAGTACTTC.

This clone was picked up one time. The chain employs TRBV5-1 and TRBJ2-5; 12 bases are shared with TRBD2. The CDR3 is 15 residues long. The V gene's germline CDR1 is SGHRS and CDR2 YFSETQ. The J segment lost 5 bases and the V segment lost 0 bases, leaving 2 bases of the junction unmatched. In DNA, the CDR3 is TGCGCCAGCAGCTTGGTGCTAGCGGGAGGGGAGACCCAGTACTTC. Amino acid sequence: CASSLVLAGGETQYF.

The CDR3 DNA sequence: TGTGCCACCAGTGAGGGGACAGGAGACTTAGAGCTCTATGGCTACACCTTC. This gives the protein CATSEGTGDLELYGYTF. The chain links TRBV24-1 to TRBJ1-2, with 8 bases identical to TRBD1. Looked up from germline, CDR1 is KGHDR and CDR2 is SFDVKD. There are 17 residues in the CDR3. The trim removed 4 bases at V and 4 bases at J, leaving 13 bases unmatched.

The V call is TRBV3-1 (or the pseudogene TRBV3-2), the J call TRBJ1-5; TRBD1 matches at 7 bases. J lost 9 bases, V lost 1 base, and 6 bases had no gene match. The CDR3 runs 14 residues. CDR1 and CDR2 (germline): LGHDT, YNNKEL (reference sequence). This CDR3 is CASSQGQGDSPQHF. The CDR3, as DNA: TGTGCCAGCAGCCAAGGACAGGGTGACTCGCCCCAGCATTTT.

The chain couples TRBV28 to TRBJ2-1; D is unclear. V dropped 2 bases and J dropped 2 bases, with 1 base sitting between them. The CDR3 runs 12 residues. Germline lookup yields CDR1 MDHEN and CDR2 SYDVKM. The CDR3 spells CASSLAYNEQFF. DNA for the CDR3: TGTGCCAGCAGTTTAGCCTACAATGAGCAGTTCTTC. Full variable domain (outside the CDR3, taken from reference TRBV28 and TRBJ2-1): DVKVTQSSRYLVKRTGEKVFLECVQDMDHENMFWYRQDPGLGLRLIYFSYDVKMKEKGDIPEGYSVSREKKERFSLILESASTNQTSMYLCASSLAYNEQFFGPGTRLTVL.

The J gene is TRBJ2-2, the V gene TRBV7-9, with 8 nucleotides matching TRBD2. V lost 7 bases to trimming and J lost 3 bases; unmatched junction nucleotides: 7. Germline assignment: CDR1 SEHNR and CDR2 FQNEAQ (reference sequence). The CDR3 contains 15 residues. The CDR3 DNA is TGTGCCAGCATCCTTAGCGGGACGTACACCGGGGAGCTGTTTTTT. It is translated as CASILSGTYTGELFF.

V and J are TRBV2 and TRBJ2-5; 12 bases are a match to TRBD2. Germline V gene data show CDR1 as SNHLY and CDR2 as FYNNEI. This CDR3 region has 16 residues. Losses at the gene ends were 4 bases for V and 4 bases for J; bases not matched to a gene: 7. The CDR3, as DNA: TGTGCCAGCAGTGTTGGGACTAGCGGGCCGACAGAGACCCAGTACTTC. This encodes CASSVGTSGPTETQYF.

This clone was seen at least ten times. CDR3 in DNA: TGTGCCTGGAGTCCCCAGGGCGACACTGAAGCTTTCTTT. Its protein product is CAWSPQGDTEAFF. The chain links TRBV30 to TRBJ1-1, with a weak D call TRBD1 (5 bases). CDR1 is GTSNPN, CDR2 SVGIG, per germline (reference sequence). The V end was cut by 2 bases, the J end by 3 bases, with 10 bases between. The CDR3 length is 13 residues.

This clone was counted once. The chain uses TRBV6-5 and TRBJ2-7; D ambiguous. V was shortened by 2 bases and J by 2 bases, with 10 bases between the two germline ends. Germline assignment: CDR1 MNHEY and CDR2 SVGAGI. There are 14 residues in the CDR3. The CDR3 protein is CASSYMGPTYEQYF. DNA for the CDR3: TGTGCCAGCAGTTACATGGGCCCTACCTACGAGCAGTACTTC.

This chain joins TRBV11-3 and TRBJ2-5; D may correspond to TRBD1 or TRBD2 (5 bases each). CDR1 and CDR2 from the germline V gene are SGHNT and YENEEA. CDR3 length equals 15 residues. Trimming took off 0 bases at V and 1 base at J, with 9 bases between the two ends. This CDR3 is CASSLETGPQETQYF. The CDR3 bases are TGTGCCAGCAGCTTAGAAACGGGGCCCCAAGAGACCCAGTACTTC.

V is TRBV11-1 and J is TRBJ1-1; D not resolved. CDR3 size: 14 residues. Germline CDR1 reads SGHAT; CDR2 reads FQDESV (reference sequence). The V end lost 5 bases, the J end lost 1 base, and 11 bases lay between the germline ends. CDR3 nucleotide sequence: TGTGCCAGCAGCCCATCAGGTTCGAACACTGAAGCTTTCTTT. It translates to CASSPSGSNTEAFF.

This clone was recorded only once. The chain has TRBV3-1 (or the pseudogene TRBV3-2) and TRBJ2-7; D gene ambiguous. There are 14 residues in the CDR3. The germline V gene has CDR1 LGHDT and CDR2 YNNKEL (reference sequence). V lost 0 bases and J lost 2, with 8 bases in between. Here the CDR3 reads CASSQDLGTYEQYF. Written as DNA, the CDR3 is TGTGCCAGCAGCCAAGATTTAGGGACCTACGAGCAGTACTTC.

V is TRBV5-6 and J is TRBJ1-2; 7 bases agree with TRBD1. This CDR3 region has 13 residues. After removal of 7 bases from V and 2 bases from J, the junction contained 5 bases not matched to a gene. Germline CDR1 is SGHDT and CDR2 is YYEEEE. The CDR3 region is CASGTDQNYGYTF. The CDR3 region has the DNA TGTGCCAGCGGGACAGATCAAAACTATGGCTACACCTTC.

This chain joins TRBV24-1 and TRBJ1-1; 7 bases line up with TRBD1. Germline CDR1 and CDR2: KGHDR and SFDVKD. The CDR3 sequence is 13 residues long. Trimming cost V 5 bases and J 7 bases; bases outside gene matches: 6. CDR3 DNA sequence: TGTGCCACCAGTGGCGAGGGGGCGGGTGAAGCTTTCTTT. Translation gives CATSGEGAGEAFF.

The chain combines TRBV24-1 with TRBJ2-1, with TRBD2 matching over 7 bases. V lost 0 bases, J lost 5 bases, and 3 bases stayed unmatched. The CDR3 has 15 amino acids. Germline V gene data show CDR1 as KGHDR and CDR2 as SFDVKD. Here the CDR3 DNA reads TGTGCCACCAGTGATTTGGGCGGGGGAGACAATGAGCAGTTCTTC. Translation gives CATSDLGGGDNEQFF.

The rearrangement links TRBV6-1 to TRBJ2-1; 10 bases fit TRBD2. J was trimmed by 6 bases and V by 2 bases; bases with no gene match: 16. The CDR3 has 19 residues. CDR1 and CDR2 from the germline V gene are MNHNS and SASEGT. CDR3 amino acids: CASSEISGRARIHTNEQFF. CDR3 in DNA: TGTGCCAGCAGTGAAATCAGCGGGAGGGCCAGAATTCATACCAATGAGCAGTTCTTC.

Worth noting for this clone: One junction end does not reproduce the germline sequence, and a read error may be involved. This chain uses TRBV6-4 with TRBJ1-3; D call uncertain. CDR1 is MRHNA and CDR2 is SNTAGT in the germline V gene. The CDR3 length is 8 residues. This CDR3 is CASSDVSF. CDR3 nucleotide sequence: TGTGCCAGCAGTGACGTAAGTTTT.

The chain carries TRBV27 and TRBJ1-1; maybe TRBD1 (5 bases). The germline gives CDR1 MNHEY, CDR2 SMNVEV (reference sequence). This CDR3 has 14 amino acids. V lost 4 bases to trimming and J lost 2 bases, with 11 bases between them. CDR3 region: CASSSWGPNTEAFF. In DNA, the CDR3 is TGTGCCAGCAGTTCTTGGGGACCCAACACTGAAGCTTTCTTT.

CDR3 nucleotides: TGTGCCAGCTCGGCCGGGACAGGGGGCGTTCAGCCCCAGCATTTT. Protein sequence: CASSAGTGGVQPQHF. V is TRBV18 and J is TRBJ1-5; TRBD1 agrees at 12 bases. The CDR3 sequence is 15 residues long. V lost 6 bases and J lost 6; bases outside the gene matches: 6. Germline V CDR1 and CDR2: KGHSH, LQKENI.

The genes are TRBV12-3 or TRBV12-4 and TRBJ1-2; D might be TRBD1 (5 bases). V was cut by 5 bases and J by 4 bases, with 11 bases left in between. The CDR3 length is 13 residues. For the CDR3, the DNA is TGTGCCAGCAGTAAAGACAGACCCTATGGCTACACCTTC. Its protein product is CASSKDRPYGYTF.

V is TRBV7-2 and J is TRBJ1-5, with a tentative D call TRBD1 (6 bases). Germline V gene data show CDR1 as SGHTA and CDR2 as FQGNSA. V was cut by 3 bases and J by 9 bases, with 12 bases left in between. This CDR3 is built from 13 residues. Written as DNA, the CDR3 is TGTGCCAGCAGCTTGAACAGGGACGTGCCCCAGCATTTT. Translation: CASSLNRDVPQHF.